These 15 T cell receptor beta chains were all obtained from the same sample, sequenced in a study of blood T cell repertoires in COVID-19. Clones were sequenced by immunoSEQ multiplex PCR, and TCRdb holds only the in-frame ones, with some missing. The table records under 200,000 clones, approximately 87% of them present only once. Sequencing was carried out using peripheral blood. All receptors come from a woman aged 55-69 years with COVID-19, enrolled during active disease.

The chain recombines TRBV6-5 with TRBJ2-1; 8 bases match TRBD2. V lost 2 bases to trimming and J lost 9 bases; unmatched junction nucleotides: 3. The CDR3 is 13 amino acids. Germline lookup yields CDR1 MNHEY and CDR2 SVGAGI. This CDR3 reads CASSYPAGGEQFF. CDR3 DNA: TGTGCCAGCAGTTACCCGGCGGGGGGTGAGCAGTTCTTC.

The V and J genes are TRBV19 and TRBJ2-7; D may be TRBD2 (6 bases). Germline lookup yields CDR1 LNHDA and CDR2 SQIVND (reference sequence). The V and J ends lost 3 bases and 5 bases respectively, with 11 bases between them. The CDR3 has 13 residues. The CDR3 sequence is CASSISGRHEQYF. DNA for the CDR3: TGTGCCAGTAGTATTAGCGGAAGGCACGAGCAGTACTTC.

This clone has only one observation. This chain links TRBV2 with TRBJ1-1; a possible D gene is TRBD1 (5 bases). The germline V gene has CDR1 SNHLY and CDR2 FYNNEI. This CDR3 has 13 residues. Trimming pared 1 base from V and 7 bases from J, leaving 10 bases between. The CDR3 bases are TGTGCCAGCAGTGAAGGCAGGGTCTTTGAAGCTTTCTTT. As protein: CASSEGRVFEAFF.

J is TRBJ2-5 and V is TRBV4-1; 10 positions agree with TRBD1. The V gene's germline CDR1 is MGHRA and CDR2 YSYEKL. The CDR3 is 17 amino acids. V shed 3 bases, J shed 0 bases, and the junction held 7 bases outside the gene matches. CDR3 in DNA: TGCGCCAGCAGCCAGCCGACAGGGGGCGCGTACCAAGAGACCCAGTACTTC. This translates into CASSQPTGGAYQETQYF.

The V gene is TRBV9, the J gene TRBJ2-6, with 7 bases that match TRBD1. After removal of 0 bases from V and 0 bases from J, the junction contained 0 bases not matched to a gene. The CDR3 has 16 amino acids. CDR1 is SGDLS and CDR2 is YYNGEE in the germline V gene. CDR3: CASSVEGASGANVLTF. The DNA of the CDR3 is TGTGCCAGCAGCGTAGAGGGGGCCTCTGGGGCCAACGTCCTGACTTTC.

The chain links TRBV6-1 to TRBJ2-7; D remains unclear. V lost 0 bases, J lost 2 bases, and 11 bases lay in between. CDR1 and CDR2 (germline): MNHNS, SASEGT. CDR3 length: 15 amino acids. The CDR3 coding sequence is TGTGCCAGCAGTGAAGCGCGTGATACTGCCTACGAGCAGTACTTC. Translated: CASSEARDTAYEQYF.

V and J are TRBV4-1 and TRBJ2-3; D remains unclear. Germline loops: CDR1 MGHRA, CDR2 YSYEKL. V was pared by 0 bases and J by 3 bases, with 4 bases between. This CDR3 is 13 amino acids long. The CDR3 is CASSQDMTDTQYF. As DNA, the CDR3 is TGCGCCAGCAGCCAAGACATGACAGATACGCAGTATTTT.

This clone appeared a single time. V gene TRBV6-6 combines with J gene TRBJ2-7; 8 bases align to TRBD2. The J segment lost 6 bases and the V segment lost 6 bases, leaving 4 bases of the junction unmatched. Germline V gives CDR1 MNHNY, CDR2 SVGAGI (reference sequence). The CDR3 contains 12 residues. CDR3 region: CASSPGTSEQYF. DNA of the CDR3: TGTGCCAGCAGCCCCGGGACTAGCGAGCAGTACTTC.

This chain joins TRBV11-2 and TRBJ2-3; 8 bases map to TRBD2. Per germline, CDR1 SGHAT and CDR2 FQNNGV. CDR3 size: 17 residues. V shed 1 base, J shed 0 bases, and the junction held 6 bases outside the gene matches. The CDR3 DNA reads as TGTGCCAGCAGCTTAGTTTCGGGAGGGACTAGCACAGATACGCAGTATTTT. Translation: CASSLVSGGTSTDTQYF.

The chain joins TRBV3-1 (or the pseudogene TRBV3-2) to TRBJ2-5, with D tentatively TRBD2 (6 bases). The CDR3 runs to 15 residues. CDR1 and CDR2 (germline): LGHDT, YNNKEL (reference sequence). Trimming cost V 0 bases and J 5 bases, with 13 bases left between them. CDR3 residues: CASSQDGGFRETQYF. The CDR3 DNA reads TGTGCCAGCAGCCAAGATGGGGGGTTTCGGGAGACCCAGTACTTC.

The chain uses TRBV9 and TRBJ2-1; 13 positions agree with TRBD2. Germline CDR1 and CDR2: SGDLS and YYNGEE. Losses at the gene ends were 3 bases for V and 8 bases for J; bases not matched to a gene: 8. The CDR3 consists of 16 residues. As DNA, the CDR3 is TGTGCCAGCAGCGCCTTACTAGCGGGAGGGGGAGATGAGCAGTTCTTC. Its translation: CASSALLAGGGDEQFF.

The rearrangement uses TRBV19 and TRBJ1-1, with D possibly being TRBD1 (6 bases). This CDR3 is built from 14 residues. V dropped 6 bases and J dropped 0 bases, with 11 bases sitting between them. CDR1 is LNHDA and CDR2 is SQIVND in the germline V gene (reference sequence). The CDR3 spells CASSRGAMNTEAFF. Written as DNA, the CDR3 is TGTGCCAGTAGCCGGGGGGCCATGAACACTGAAGCTTTCTTT.

This CDR3 is CATSGDMTFSGNTIYF. The CDR3 region has the DNA TGTGCCACCTCAGGGGACATGACATTCTCTGGAAACACCATATATTTT. The chain employs TRBV28 and TRBJ1-3; tentatively, D is TRBD1 (6 bases). Germline V gene data show CDR1 as MDHEN and CDR2 as SYDVKM. The CDR3 consists of 16 residues. The V end was cut by 10 bases, the J end by 0 bases, with 19 bases between.

This chain links TRBV6-1 with TRBJ1-5; tentatively, D is TRBD1 (5 bases). This CDR3 contains 15 residues. CDR1 and CDR2 from the germline V gene are MNHNS and SASEGT. V was cut by 0 bases and J by 3 bases, with 9 bases left in between. CDR3 loop: CASSEAGQLNQPQHF. The CDR3, as DNA: TGTGCCAGCAGTGAAGCGGGGCAGCTCAATCAGCCCCAGCATTTT.

V and J are TRBV14 and TRBJ1-1; a weak D match, TRBD1 (6 bases). The CDR3 is 17 residues long. Germline assignment: CDR1 SGHDN and CDR2 FVKESK. Trimming removed 2 bases from V and 3 bases from J, with 19 bases in between. CDR3 DNA: TGTGCCAGCAGCCAAAGACAGGTCAATATTAGGGACACTGAAGCTTTCTTT. It translates to CASSQRQVNIRDTEAFF.